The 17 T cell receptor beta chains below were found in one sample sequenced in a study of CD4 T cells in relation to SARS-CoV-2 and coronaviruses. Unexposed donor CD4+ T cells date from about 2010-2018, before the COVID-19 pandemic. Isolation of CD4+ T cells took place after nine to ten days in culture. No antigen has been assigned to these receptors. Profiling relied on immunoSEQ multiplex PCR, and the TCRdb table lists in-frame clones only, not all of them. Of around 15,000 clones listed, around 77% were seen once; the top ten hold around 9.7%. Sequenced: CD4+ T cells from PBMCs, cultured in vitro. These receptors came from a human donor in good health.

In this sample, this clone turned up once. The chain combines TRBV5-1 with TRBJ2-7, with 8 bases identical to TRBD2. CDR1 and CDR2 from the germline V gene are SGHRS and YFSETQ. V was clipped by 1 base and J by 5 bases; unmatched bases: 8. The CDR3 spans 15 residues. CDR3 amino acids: CASSLRLAGFHEQYF. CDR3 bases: TGCGCCAGCAGCTTGAGGCTAGCGGGCTTCCACGAGCAGTACTTC. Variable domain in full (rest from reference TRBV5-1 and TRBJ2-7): KAGVTQTPRYLIKTRGQQVTLSCSPISGHRSVSWYQQTPGQGLQFLFEYFSETQRNKGNFPGRFSGRQFSNSRSEMNVSTLELGDSALYLCASSLRLAGFHEQYFGPGTRLTVT.

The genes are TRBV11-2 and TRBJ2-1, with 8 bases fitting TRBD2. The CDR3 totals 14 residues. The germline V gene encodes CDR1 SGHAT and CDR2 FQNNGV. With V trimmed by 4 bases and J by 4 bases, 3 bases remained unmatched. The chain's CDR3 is CASSSLAGYNEQFF. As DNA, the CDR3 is TGTGCCAGCAGCTCTCTAGCGGGTTACAATGAGCAGTTCTTC.

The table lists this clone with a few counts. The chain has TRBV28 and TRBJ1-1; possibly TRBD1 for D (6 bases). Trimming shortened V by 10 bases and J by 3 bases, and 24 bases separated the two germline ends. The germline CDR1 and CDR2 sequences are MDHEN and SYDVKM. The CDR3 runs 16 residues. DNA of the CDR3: TGTGCCACCACAGGGACGACAGCAGGCAGAGACACTGAAGCTTTCTTT. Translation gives CATTGTTAGRDTEAFF.

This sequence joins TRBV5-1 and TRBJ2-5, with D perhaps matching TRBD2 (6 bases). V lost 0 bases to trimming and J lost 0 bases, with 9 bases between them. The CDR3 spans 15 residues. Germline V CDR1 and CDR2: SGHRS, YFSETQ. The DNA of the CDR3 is TGCGCCAGCAGCTTGGGGATAGCGGACCAAGAGACCCAGTACTTC. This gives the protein CASSLGIADQETQYF.

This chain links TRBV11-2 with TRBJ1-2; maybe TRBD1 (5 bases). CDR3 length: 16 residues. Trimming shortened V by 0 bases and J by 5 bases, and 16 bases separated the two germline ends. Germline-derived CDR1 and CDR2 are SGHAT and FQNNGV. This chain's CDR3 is CASSLDVQGAVYGYTF. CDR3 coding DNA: TGTGCCAGCAGCTTAGATGTGCAAGGGGCTGTGTATGGCTACACCTTC.

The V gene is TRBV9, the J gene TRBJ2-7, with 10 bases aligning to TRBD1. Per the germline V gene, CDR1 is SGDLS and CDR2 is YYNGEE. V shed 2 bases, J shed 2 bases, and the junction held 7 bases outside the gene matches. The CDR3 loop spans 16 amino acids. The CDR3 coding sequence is TGTGCCAGCAGCGTGGATCCGGGACAGGGGCCCTACGAGCAGTACTTC. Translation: CASSVDPGQGPYEQYF.

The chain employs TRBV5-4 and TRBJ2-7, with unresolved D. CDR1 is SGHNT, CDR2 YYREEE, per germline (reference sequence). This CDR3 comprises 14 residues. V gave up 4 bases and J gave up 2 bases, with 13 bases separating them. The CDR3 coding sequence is TGTGCCAGCAGCCCTGAAGCCGCGGCCTACGAGCAGTACTTC. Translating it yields CASSPEAAAYEQYF.

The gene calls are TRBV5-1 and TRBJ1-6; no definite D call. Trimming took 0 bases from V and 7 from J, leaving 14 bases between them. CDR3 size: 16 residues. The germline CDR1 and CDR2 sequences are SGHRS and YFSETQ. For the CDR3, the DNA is TGCGCCAGCAGCTTGGGCCTGCCAGGATCGAATTCACCCCTCCACTTT. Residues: CASSLGLPGSNSPLHF.

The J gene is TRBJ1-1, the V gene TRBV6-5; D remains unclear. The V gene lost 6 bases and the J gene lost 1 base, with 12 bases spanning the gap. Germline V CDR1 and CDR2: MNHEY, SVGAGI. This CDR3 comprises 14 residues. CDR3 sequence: CASSKRRANTEAFF. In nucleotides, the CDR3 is TGTGCCAGCAGCAAAAGACGGGCGAACACTGAAGCTTTCTTT.

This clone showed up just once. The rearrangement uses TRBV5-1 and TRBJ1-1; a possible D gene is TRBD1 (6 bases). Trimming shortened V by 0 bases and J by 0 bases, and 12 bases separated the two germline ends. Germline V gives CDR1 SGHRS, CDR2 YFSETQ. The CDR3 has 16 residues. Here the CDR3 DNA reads TGCGCCAGCAGCTTGGCTACGGACAGTTTGAACACTGAAGCTTTCTTT. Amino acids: CASSLATDSLNTEAFF.

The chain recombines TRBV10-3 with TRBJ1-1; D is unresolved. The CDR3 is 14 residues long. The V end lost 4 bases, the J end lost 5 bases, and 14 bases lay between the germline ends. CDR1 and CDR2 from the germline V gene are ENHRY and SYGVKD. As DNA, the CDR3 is TGTGCCATCAGTGCGTCGGAGTGGGAGACTGAAGCTTTCTTT. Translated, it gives CAISASEWETEAFF.

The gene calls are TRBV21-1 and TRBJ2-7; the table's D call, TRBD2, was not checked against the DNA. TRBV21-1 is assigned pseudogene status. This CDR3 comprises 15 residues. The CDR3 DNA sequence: TGTGCCAGCAGCAAACGTCAGCGGGATCTCTACGAGCAGTACTTC. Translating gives CASSKRQRDLYEQYF.

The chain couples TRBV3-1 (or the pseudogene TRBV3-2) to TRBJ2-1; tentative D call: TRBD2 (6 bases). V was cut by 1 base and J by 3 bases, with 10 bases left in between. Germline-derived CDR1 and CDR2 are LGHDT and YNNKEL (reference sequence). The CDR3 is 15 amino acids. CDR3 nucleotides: TGTGCCAGCAGCCAAGCGGGGACTGTCTACAATGAGCAGTTCTTC. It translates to CASSQAGTVYNEQFF.

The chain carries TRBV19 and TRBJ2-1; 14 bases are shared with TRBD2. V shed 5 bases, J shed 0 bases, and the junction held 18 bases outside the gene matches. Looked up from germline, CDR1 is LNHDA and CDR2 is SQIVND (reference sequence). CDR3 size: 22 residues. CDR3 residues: CASSSHNPGLAGVRGSYNEQFF. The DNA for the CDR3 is TGTGCCAGTAGTTCCCACAACCCGGGACTAGCGGGAGTTAGGGGCTCCTACAATGAGCAGTTCTTC.

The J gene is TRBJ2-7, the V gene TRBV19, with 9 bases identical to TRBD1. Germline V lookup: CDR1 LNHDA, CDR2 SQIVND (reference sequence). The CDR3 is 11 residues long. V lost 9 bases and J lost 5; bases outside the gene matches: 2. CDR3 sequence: CASGDRDEQYF. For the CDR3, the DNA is TGTGCCAGCGGGGACAGGGACGAGCAGTACTTC.

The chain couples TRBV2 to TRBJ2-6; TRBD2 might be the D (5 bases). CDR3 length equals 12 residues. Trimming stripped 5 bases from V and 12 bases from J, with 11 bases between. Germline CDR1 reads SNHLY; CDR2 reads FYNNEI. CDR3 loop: CASSLDSSVLTF. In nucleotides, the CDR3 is TGTGCCAGCAGTTTGGACTCCTCCGTCCTGACTTTC.

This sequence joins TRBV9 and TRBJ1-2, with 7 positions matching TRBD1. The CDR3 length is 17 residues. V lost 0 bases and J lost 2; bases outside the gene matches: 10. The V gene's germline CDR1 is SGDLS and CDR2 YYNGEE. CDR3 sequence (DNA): TGTGCCAGCAGCGTAGCAGCACATCCGGGACAGAACTATGGCTACACCTTC. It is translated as CASSVAAHPGQNYGYTF.